The clone carrying this TCR beta chain has only a few counts. The data were obtained in a study of blood T cell repertoires in COVID-19. Study in general: Whether acute or convalescent, the COVID-19 samples came from the United States, Italy and Spain.

Participants were placed into cohorts based on the clinical history they reported. Exposed enrollees encountered a COVID-19 case at some point within 2 weeks before study entry. Germline V CDR1 and CDR2: SGHRS, YFSETQ. The germline V and J ends were trimmed by 7 bases and 2 bases, with 15 bases remaining between them. The CDR3 extends over 14 amino acids. Study processing details: Nucleated cell counts were estimated from reference gene primer amplification. Generated by immunoSEQ multiplex PCR, the TCRdb table keeps only in-frame clones and is missing some. V and J calls and clone size are as listed in that table; D and trimming were resolved from the DNA. The data show hundreds of thousands of clones, 90% seen once.

Sequenced input: PBMCs or T cells enriched from blood (not recorded which). This chain uses TRBV5-1 with TRBJ1-2; the D gene is possibly TRBD1 (6 bases). This TCR was recovered from a man aged 25 to 40 who had been exposed to COVID-19. CDR3 coding DNA: TGCGCCAGCGGCCAGGGGCAGATGAACTATGGCTACACCTTC. It codes for CASGQGQMNYGYTF.